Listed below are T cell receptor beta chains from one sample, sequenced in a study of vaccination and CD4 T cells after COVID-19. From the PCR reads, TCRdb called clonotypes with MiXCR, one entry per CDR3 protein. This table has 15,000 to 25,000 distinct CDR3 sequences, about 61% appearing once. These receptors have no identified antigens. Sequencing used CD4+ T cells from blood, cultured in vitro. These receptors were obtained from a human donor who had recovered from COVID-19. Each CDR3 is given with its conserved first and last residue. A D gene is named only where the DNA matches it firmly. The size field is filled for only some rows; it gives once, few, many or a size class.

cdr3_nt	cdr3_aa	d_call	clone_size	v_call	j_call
TGTGCCAGCACCTACAGGGGGCGCAACTATGGCTACACCTTC	CASTYRGRNYGYTF	TRBD1	-	TRBV12-3/TRBV12-4	TRBJ1-2
TGTGCCAGCAGGAGCTGGACAGAGAACACTGAAGCTTTCTTT	CASRSWTENTEAFF	-	-	TRBV6-1	TRBJ1-1
TGTGCCAGCAGCTTACTGACAGAAACTGAAGCTTTCTTT	CASSLLTETEAFF	-	few	TRBV7-3	TRBJ1-1
TGTGCCAGCAGCTTGGTGTCAGGGTCCTACAATGAGCAGTTCTTC	CASSLVSGSYNEQFF	-	-	TRBV5-6	TRBJ2-1
TGTGCCTGGAGTCCCTCCGGACCCTCCCTTCAGCCCCAGCATTTT	CAWSPSGPSLQPQHF	-	few	TRBV30	TRBJ1-5
TGTGCCAGCAGCTTTGATTCATCCAACTATGGCTACACCTTC	CASSFDSSNYGYTF	-	-	TRBV7-2	TRBJ1-2
TGTGCCAGCAGCTTAGTCAGGTCCAGCTACGAGCAGTACTTC	CASSLVRSSYEQYF	-	-	TRBV11-3	TRBJ2-7
TGTGCCAGCAGCCCGCCCGGTCGGGGAGGGCGGGGTGAGCAGTTCTTC	CASSPPGRGGRGEQFF	TRBD2	once	TRBV7-2	TRBJ2-1
TGTGCCAGTAGTATGGGCTACTCTGGAAACACCATATATTTT	CASSMGYSGNTIYF	-	few	TRBV19	TRBJ1-3
TGTGCCAGCAGTTATGGCGACAGGGGGCCAGAGACCCAGTACTTC	CASSYGDRGPETQYF	TRBD1	-	TRBV6-2/TRBV6-3	TRBJ2-5
TGTGCCAGCAGGACCGACTGGGACAGGGAATCGAACTATGGCTACACCTTC	CASRTDWDRESNYGYTF	TRBD1	-	TRBV27	TRBJ1-2
TGTGCCAGCAGGTTAACAGGGTTCAACGAGCAGTACTTC	CASRLTGFNEQYF	-	-	TRBV6-2/TRBV6-3	TRBJ2-7
TGTGCCAGCAGTGTCCAAAGGAACACTGAAGCTTTCTTT	CASSVQRNTEAFF	-	few	TRBV6-2/TRBV6-3	TRBJ1-1
TGCAGTGCTCTTGGTACCGGGACATCCGCCCGGTACAGTGAGCAGTTCTTC	CSALGTGTSARYSEQFF	-	once	TRBV20-1	TRBJ2-1
TGCGCCAGCAGCTTAACAGGAGGATTCTCCTACAATGAGCAGTTCTTC	CASSLTGGFSYNEQFF	-	-	TRBV5-1	TRBJ2-1
TGTGCCAGCGGGGGCAGGGGCTACACGTACCCCTACGAGCAGTACTTC	CASGGRGYTYPYEQYF	-	-	TRBV6-1	TRBJ2-7
TGCGCCAGCAGCTTGGAACCTGGCCTGAACACTGAAGCTTTCTTT	CASSLEPGLNTEAFF	-	-	TRBV5-1	TRBJ1-1
TGTGCCAGCATCAGACAGCTAAATCAGCCCCAGCATTTT	CASIRQLNQPQHF	-	-	TRBV28	TRBJ1-5
TGTGCCACCAGTCCAAAAGGGTCTAAAGAGACCCAGTACTTC	CATSPKGSKETQYF	-	few	TRBV24-1	TRBJ2-5
TGTGCCAGCAGTTACGGATATAGACACCCTAATCAGCAATATACGCAGTATTTT	CASSYGYRHPNQQYTQYF	-	-	TRBV6-2/TRBV6-3	TRBJ2-3
TGTGCCTGGACGGGGGGAGGGTCAGATACGCAGTATTTT	CAWTGGGSDTQYF	TRBD2	once	TRBV30	TRBJ2-3
TGCAGTGCTGACCCGGGACAGGGGAGCAATCAGCCCCAGCATTTT	CSADPGQGSNQPQHF	TRBD1	-	TRBV20-1	TRBJ1-5
TGCGCCAGCAGCCGAGGACAGGGGGCTCTCACAGATACGCAGTATTTT	CASSRGQGALTDTQYF	TRBD1	-	TRBV4-3	TRBJ2-3
TGCGCCAGCAGCGATCCAGGGGGCGCGGGTGGCTACACCTTC	CASSDPGGAGGYTF	TRBD1	-	TRBV4-3	TRBJ1-2
TGCAGTGCATACAGACCCGGGATTACAGGGATTGCCGGGGAGCTGTTTTTT	CSAYRPGITGIAGELFF	-	few	TRBV20-1	TRBJ2-2
TGTGCCAGCAATCGGCAGCTGTTGGATAATTCACCCCTCCACTTT	CASNRQLLDNSPLHF	-	few	TRBV2	TRBJ1-6
TGTGCCAGCAGTGTGAGGGACGAGCAGTACTTC	CASSVRDEQYF	-	few	TRBV2	TRBJ2-7
TGTGCCAGCAGTATACTAGCGAACGGGGAGCTGTTTTTT	CASSILANGELFF	TRBD2	-	TRBV28	TRBJ2-2
TGTGCCAGCAGCTTAGATCACGGGGTGAACACTGAAGCTTTCTTT	CASSLDHGVNTEAFF	-	once	TRBV11-3	TRBJ1-1
TGCGCCAGCAGCCAAGGGACAGGGTTCAGCCAGCCCCAGCATTTT	CASSQGTGFSQPQHF	TRBD1	-	TRBV4-1	TRBJ1-5
TGTGCCAGCAGCGGGGGTCTAGGGACAGGCTCCTACAATGAGCAGTTCTTC	CASSGGLGTGSYNEQFF	TRBD1	few	TRBV7-9	TRBJ2-1
TGCAGTGCTAGCGGGGGGATGAGCTCCTACGAGCAGTACTTC	CSASGGMSSYEQYF	TRBD2	-	TRBV20-1	TRBJ2-7
TGTGCCAGCAGTTCCTTCGAGCATAGCGAGCAGTACTTC	CASSSFEHSEQYF	-	-	TRBV27	TRBJ2-7
TGTGCCAGCATCATAGCGGGAGCCCGGTCCGGGGAGCTGTTTTTT	CASIIAGARSGELFF	TRBD2	few	TRBV6-2/TRBV6-3	TRBJ2-2